This T cell receptor (beta chain) was documented in a study of a mutant IDH1 vaccine in newly diagnosed glioma. Study details: Onset of vaccination occurred 4-6 weeks following radiotherapy alone, or with temozolomide cycles. It was radiotherapy, temozolomide, or both that patients received previously, with most receiving both. Findings and caveats of the study: Apparently unrelated to pseudoprogression were changes in the top peripheral T cell clonotypes.

Generated by immunoSEQ multiplex PCR, the TCRdb table keeps only in-frame clones and is missing some. The sample holds tens of thousands of clones, around 84% seen once. Trimming removed 2 bases from V and 0 bases from J; junction bases left unmatched: 6. There are 16 residues in the CDR3. Germline CDR1 SGHKS, CDR2 YYEKEE (reference sequence). The time point here: week 35, safety follow-up. A single vaccine dose contained 300 ug of mutant IDH1 20-mer peptide, and topical imiquimod was used with it. The patients were given eight vaccinations, one each in weeks 1, 3, 5, 7, 11, 15, 19 and 23. With regard to this clone: No antigen is known for it.

The sequencing here drew on PBMCs, taken from a glioma patient whose treatment included an IDH1 peptide vaccine. The sequence was collected from a man aged 25 to 40 with glioma. The chain has TRBV5-5 and TRBJ1-1; 8 bases are shared with TRBD1. This CDR3 reads CASSFPGQDMNTEAFF. The CDR3 DNA reads TGTGCCAGCAGCTTTCCGGGACAGGACATGAACACTGAAGCTTTCTTT.